A selection of T cell receptor beta chains follows, all from one sample in a study of blood T cell repertoires in COVID-19. Repertoires were generated with immunoSEQ multiplex PCR, while TCRdb's copy carries only in-frame clones and drops some. The sample shows about 160,000 clones, just under 95% of them seen only once. The source material was peripheral blood. The receptors derive from a woman in her forties or fifties with acute or convalescent COVID-19. Each CDR3 is given with its conserved first and last residue. Fields, in order: CDR3 protein, V gene.

CASSLGQGGVYNEQFF,TRBV11-2
CASSTRTVVETQYF,TRBV28
CASSSGTSRYNEQFF,TRBV5-6
CASSSGVDGYTF,TRBV7-9
CASSMGVGLRNQPQHF,TRBV19
CATHRDTNTEAFF,TRBV6-6
CASSRSRRETQYF,TRBV7-6
CASSLGPAGVYEQYF,TRBV7-2
CASSPGQSSGANVLTF,TRBV3-1/TRBV3-2
CASSLTENNQPQHF,TRBV6-5
CASSYSSGTSREETQYF,TRBV6-2/TRBV6-3
CATSERTSRESEQFF,TRBV24-1
CASSHSGNYGYTF,TRBV7-2
CASREDRSSYEQYF,TRBV2
CASSGGTQQKAFF,TRBV10-2
CASFRPGQGLDTQYF,TRBV18
CATSDPTGQGGQPQHF,TRBV24-1
CASSTGLFSPLHF,TRBV6-5
CASSLSRTGDEQFF,TRBV27
CASSAGYETQYF,TRBV9
CAISGPGGTEAFF,TRBV10-3
CASSPSASGRNIQYF,TRBV7-2
CATSPGLPSGANVLTF,TRBV24-1
CAWSGLAGVPVGEQYF,TRBV30
CATSARDRGNTGELFF,TRBV24-1
CASSQGTGPYNEQFF,TRBV14
CASSVGDNTGELFF,TRBV9
CASKYERATEAFF,TRBV12-3/TRBV12-4
CSAREAPGTEAFF,TRBV29-1
CASILDRTMNTEAFF,TRBV27
CASASGGGGQGYEQYF,TRBV28
CASSERDGYGYTF,TRBV6-1
CASSEIGRANNEQFF,TRBV2
CSASRLRTANYGYTF,TRBV20-1
CASSAKIRVAGNTIYF,TRBV3-1/TRBV3-2
CASSLTGTPPETQYF,TRBV5-1
CASSYSNSLGTQYF,TRBV6-6
CASRTLAGEGEQFF,TRBV3-1/TRBV3-2
CASSQDKGAGPQPQHF,TRBV3-1/TRBV3-2
CASSYLAGGYNEQFF,TRBV7-9
CASSFFSSYNEQFF,TRBV28
CSVARAMGYTF,TRBV29-1
CASSRPGGGAFF,TRBV14
CASSGQGDSPLHF,TRBV2
CASSHLPGYTGELFF,TRBV4-3
CASSFRGQSYEQYF,TRBV7-9
CASSSNIQGFAGELFF,TRBV27
CASSLDETWDRDQPQHF,TRBV7-8
CASSIPARNTEAFF,TRBV19
CASSEALLGLGAKNIQYF,TRBV6-1
CASSPNPFTDTQYF,TRBV11-3
CASSFGQANSGNTIYF,TRBV5-4
CASSPGGQGNTEAFF,TRBV9